The 31 T cell receptor beta chains below come from one sample, sequenced in a study of cytotoxic CD8 clonotypes in ibrutinib-treated CLL. Method: immunoSEQ multiplex PCR; TCRdb's copy keeps in-frame clones and lacks some. The sample lists about 27,000 clones; roughly 69% were seen once. Sequencing was performed on PBMCs, taken after 24 months of ibrutinib treatment. Receptors were obtained from a human donor with chronic lymphocytic leukemia.

The chain joins TRBV2 to TRBJ1-2, with D perhaps TRBD1 (6 bases). The CDR3 runs to 17 residues. Trimming cost V 8 bases and J 4 bases, with 26 bases left between them. CDR1 is SNHLY, CDR2 FYNNEI, per germline. The CDR3 spells CASEMSKDSEKTYGYTF. CDR3 DNA sequence: TGTGCCAGCGAGATGTCAAAGGACAGCGAGAAAACCTATGGCTACACCTTC.

This sequence joins TRBV30 and TRBJ1-2, with D maybe TRBD1 (5 bases). Trimming left V 3 bases short and J 6 bases short, with 8 bases between. This CDR3 is 11 amino acids long. From germline, CDR1 is GTSNPN and CDR2 SVGIG (reference sequence). CDR3 protein: CAWRGRDGYTF. The DNA of the CDR3 is TGTGCCTGGAGGGGGCGCGATGGCTACACCTTC.

The sample holds one count of this clone. The V and J genes are TRBV29-1 and TRBJ2-5, with 9 bases fitting TRBD1. The CDR3 spans 13 residues. Germline V lookup: CDR1 SQVTM, CDR2 ANQGSEA. CDR3 residues: CSLTTTGGPGQYF. As DNA, the CDR3 is TGCAGTTTGACGACGACAGGGGGTCCGGGCCAGTACTTC.

V is TRBV19 and J is TRBJ2-5, with no clear D. CDR3 length: 14 residues. From germline, CDR1 is LNHDA and CDR2 SQIVND (reference sequence). Trimming pared 6 bases from V and 3 bases from J, leaving 14 bases between. Here the CDR3 reads CASSPGTAKETQYF. DNA for the CDR3: TGTGCCAGTAGCCCCGGTACAGCAAAAGAGACCCAGTACTTC.

This chain uses TRBV28 with TRBJ2-7; weak D call: TRBD1 (6 bases). V lost 8 bases and J lost 1, with 12 bases in between. The CDR3 loop spans 13 amino acids. Germline loops: CDR1 MDHEN, CDR2 SYDVKM. The CDR3 sequence is CASRSGVSYEQYF. CDR3 DNA sequence: TGTGCCAGCCGGTCAGGGGTATCCTACGAGCAGTACTTC.

The chain couples TRBV5-4 to TRBJ2-6; D unclear. Germline V CDR1 and CDR2: SGHNT, YYREEE (reference sequence). The CDR3 is 15 residues long. The V end was cut by 3 bases, the J end by 4 bases, with 11 bases between. CDR3 protein: CASSSPWSGANVLTF. The CDR3 DNA follows: TGTGCCAGCAGCTCCCCATGGTCCGGGGCCAACGTCCTGACTTTC.

This chain joins TRBV7-3 and TRBJ2-7; D not certain. This CDR3 contains 14 residues. V lost 1 base and J lost 2, with 9 bases in between. CDR1 SGHTA and CDR2 FQGTGA come from the germline V gene. The DNA of the CDR3 is TGTGCCAGCAGCTTAAATGTGCTTACCTACGAGCAGTACTTC. Amino acid sequence: CASSLNVLTYEQYF. The variable domain in full, with the rest retrieved from reference TRBV7-3 and TRBJ2-7, is GAGVSQTPSNKVTEKGKYVELRCDPISGHTALYWYRQSLGQGPEFLIYFQGTGAADDSGLPNDRFFAVRPEGSVSTLKIQRTERGDSAVYLCASSLNVLTYEQYFGPGTRLTVT.

This chain uses TRBV5-1 with TRBJ2-7; 9 positions match TRBD1. This CDR3 has 15 amino acids. Germline loops: CDR1 SGHRS, CDR2 YFSETQ. Trimming at V came to 4 bases and at J to 4 bases, leaving 9 bases not matched to a gene. In DNA, the CDR3 is TGCGCCAGCAGCATCACCGGGACAGGGCCATACGAGCAGTACTTC. Its translation: CASSITGTGPYEQYF.

This clone was detected once. This chain connects TRBV5-4 to TRBJ2-2; 13 positions agree with TRBD2. The CDR3 spans 17 residues. Trimming at V came to 4 bases and at J to 0 bases, leaving 3 bases not matched to a gene. Germline V CDR1 and CDR2: SGHNT, YYREEE (reference sequence). CDR3 DNA: TGTGCCAGCAGCCTCGGACTAGCGGGGGCGAACACCGGGGAGCTGTTTTTT. Encoded protein: CASSLGLAGANTGELFF.

V is TRBV6-5 and J is TRBJ2-7; no reliable D call. Germline CDR1 reads MNHEY; CDR2 reads SVGAGI. V was shortened by 5 bases and J by 5 bases, with 7 bases between the two germline ends. This CDR3 has 11 amino acids. CDR3 region: CASSHGDEQYF. DNA of the CDR3: TGTGCCAGCAGTCATGGGGACGAGCAGTACTTC.

The rearrangement joins TRBV20-1 to TRBJ2-1; no definite D call. The CDR3 has 11 amino acids. Germline CDR1 is DFQATT and CDR2 is SNEGSKA (reference sequence). Trimming stripped 6 bases from V and 5 bases from J, with 8 bases between. The CDR3 spells CSAEQNNEQFF. The CDR3 nucleotides read TGCAGTGCAGAACAGAACAATGAGCAGTTCTTC.

CDR3 amino acids: CASSSGGPNTEAFF. The CDR3 DNA reads TGTGCCAGCAGTTCAGGGGGTCCGAACACTGAAGCTTTCTTT. The genes are TRBV7-3 and TRBJ1-1, with TRBD1 identical over 7 bases. The CDR3 totals 14 residues. V trimming: 6 bases; J trimming: 1 base; junction bases outside the gene matches: 5. Germline V gene sequence: CDR1 SGHTA, CDR2 FQGTGA.

In this sample, this clone turned up once. V usage is TRBV30 and J usage is TRBJ1-2, with 10 bases fitting TRBD1. This CDR3 is built from 16 residues. Germline CDR1 GTSNPN, CDR2 SVGIG (reference sequence). V gave up 5 bases and J gave up 6 bases; unmatched junction bases: 15. For the CDR3, the DNA is TGTGCCTGGGGTGGACTGGGGACAGGGGTTTCGCATGGCTACACCTTC. This sequence encodes CAWGGLGTGVSHGYTF.

This clone occurred once. The rearrangement joins TRBV29-1 to TRBJ2-1, with TRBD1 identical over 8 bases. This CDR3 spans 17 amino acids. Trimming removed 1 base from V and 2 bases from J; junction bases left unmatched: 10. The germline CDR1 and CDR2 sequences are SQVTM and ANQGSEA. The DNA for the CDR3 is TGCAGCGTTGAAGCCGGGGACAGGCCCTTAGCCTACAATGAGCAGTTCTTC. Translation: CSVEAGDRPLAYNEQFF.

This chain uses TRBV6-1 with TRBJ1-3, with D unclear. From germline, CDR1 is MNHNS and CDR2 SASEGT. There are 14 residues in the CDR3. V was clipped by 6 bases and J by 0 bases, with 9 bases between them. CDR3: CASSLEPSGNTIYF. The CDR3 nucleotides read TGTGCCAGCAGCCTCGAACCCTCTGGAAACACCATATATTTT.

The chain joins TRBV9 to TRBJ2-5; TRBD2 agrees at 12 bases. Germline assignment: CDR1 SGDLS and CDR2 YYNGEE. V trimming: 3 bases; J trimming: 5 bases; junction bases outside the gene matches: 5. This CDR3 has 15 amino acids. This CDR3 reads CASSGLAGGRETQYF. The CDR3 bases are TGTGCCAGCAGCGGTCTAGCGGGGGGGAGGGAGACCCAGTACTTC. Full variable domain (rest looked up from reference TRBV9 and TRBJ2-5): DSGVTQTPKHLITATGQRVTLRCSPRSGDLSVYWYQQSLDQGLQFLIQYYNGEERAKGNILERFSAQQFPDLHSELNLSSLELGDSALYFCASSGLAGGRETQYFGPGTRLLVL.

CDR3 protein: CSVQGDTDTQYF. CDR3 DNA: TGCAGCGTCCAGGGAGACACAGATACGCAGTATTTT. The chain carries TRBV29-1 and TRBJ2-3, with D perhaps being TRBD1 or TRBD2 (5 bases each). V gave up 6 bases and J gave up 2 bases, with 9 bases separating them. CDR3 size: 12 residues. The germline gives CDR1 SQVTM, CDR2 ANQGSEA.

This chain uses TRBV19 with TRBJ2-7; TRBD1 aligns across 7 bases. Germline trimming cut 6 bases from V and 0 bases from J; bases unmatched to any gene: 5. This CDR3 is built from 14 residues. CDR1 LNHDA and CDR2 SQIVND come from the germline V gene (reference sequence). CDR3: CASSARQGSYEQYF. CDR3 coding DNA: TGTGCCAGTAGCGCCCGACAGGGCTCCTACGAGCAGTACTTC.

This clone was observed a handful of times. This chain uses TRBV30 with TRBJ1-5; possibly TRBD1 for D (5 bases). Trimming pared 3 bases from V and 0 bases from J, leaving 12 bases between. The CDR3 sequence is 15 residues long. CDR1 is GTSNPN, CDR2 SVGIG, per germline (reference sequence). CDR3 coding DNA: TGTGCCTGGAGCTCAGGGCGAATTAGCAATCAGCCCCAGCATTTT. Translating gives CAWSSGRISNQPQHF.

The chain employs TRBV30 and TRBJ1-4; D may be TRBD1 (6 bases). The CDR3 is 14 amino acids. V was cut by 5 bases and J by 2 bases, with 12 bases left in between. The germline gives CDR1 GTSNPN, CDR2 SVGIG (reference sequence). CDR3 sequence reads: CAWERQATNEKLFF. CDR3 DNA sequence: TGTGCCTGGGAGCGACAGGCCACTAATGAAAAACTGTTTTTT.

The V gene is TRBV7-9, the J gene TRBJ2-5; no firm D call. V lost 5 bases, J lost 5 bases, and 18 bases lay in between. The CDR3 sequence is 15 residues long. Germline CDR1 reads SEHNR; CDR2 reads FQNEAQ (reference sequence). Here the CDR3 reads CASSPRAGVGETQYF. As DNA, the CDR3 is TGTGCCAGCAGCCCTCGGGCAGGCGTTGGGGAGACCCAGTACTTC. Combining the CDR3 with reference TRBV7-9 and TRBJ2-5 gives the whole variable domain DTGVSQNPRHKITKRGQNVTFRCDPISEHNRLYWYRQTLGQGPEFLTYFQNEAQLEKSRLLSDRFSAERPKGSFSTLEIQRTEQGDSAMYLCASSPRAGVGETQYFGPGTRLLVL.

The chain is built from TRBV11-3 and TRBJ2-7; tentatively, D is TRBD2 (5 bases). Germline V CDR1 and CDR2: SGHNT, YENEEA. This CDR3 comprises 16 residues. Trimming shortened V by 1 base and J by 2 bases, and 15 bases separated the two germline ends. Here the CDR3 reads CASSLGSTEGPYEQYF. The CDR3 nucleotides are TGTGCCAGCAGCTTAGGATCCACCGAGGGTCCCTACGAGCAGTACTTC.

The chain links TRBV7-2 to TRBJ1-5; 11 bases line up with TRBD1. The CDR3 runs 16 residues. Germline V gene sequence: CDR1 SGHTA, CDR2 FQGNSA. Germline trimming cut 1 base from V and 4 bases from J; bases unmatched to any gene: 3. The CDR3 DNA reads TGTGCCAGCAGCTTAGTGGGGACAGGGGGAAATCAGCCCCAGCATTTT. Amino acid sequence: CASSLVGTGGNQPQHF.

This chain links TRBV7-2 with TRBJ2-7; possibly TRBD2 for D (6 bases). The CDR3 has 13 residues. Trimming left V 3 bases short and J 4 bases short, with 10 bases between. The germline V gene has CDR1 SGHTA and CDR2 FQGNSA. In nucleotides, the CDR3 is TGTGCCAGCAGCTTGACCGGGAGATACGAGCAGTACTTC. Amino acids: CASSLTGRYEQYF.

V and J are TRBV30 and TRBJ2-3; D is possibly TRBD1 or TRBD2 (5 bases each). The CDR3 sequence is 14 residues long. Germline V gene sequence: CDR1 GTSNPN, CDR2 SVGIG (reference sequence). With 4 bases removed from V and 2 bases from J, the gap between germline ends came to 13 bases. For the CDR3, the DNA is TGTGCCTGGACTCTTGGGACCTCCACAGATACGCAGTATTTT. This translates into CAWTLGTSTDTQYF.

The chain couples TRBV19 to TRBJ1-5; D is uncertain. This CDR3 comprises 14 residues. Per germline, CDR1 LNHDA and CDR2 SQIVND (reference sequence). V gave up 7 bases and J gave up 2 bases, with 12 bases separating them. CDR3 sequence reads: CASIQTPGNQPQHF. The CDR3, as DNA: TGTGCCAGTATTCAGACCCCAGGCAATCAGCCCCAGCATTTT. Full variable domain (remainder filled in from reference TRBV19 and TRBJ1-5): DGGITQSPKYLFRKEGQNVTLSCEQNLNHDAMYWYRQDPGQGLRLIYYSQIVNDFQKGDIAEGYSVSREKKESFPLTVTSAQKNPTAFYLCASIQTPGNQPQHFGDGTRLSIL.

The chain is built from TRBV5-1 and TRBJ1-1; D possibly corresponds to TRBD1 (6 bases). The CDR3 length is 14 residues. Between the trimmed V and J ends, which lost 0 bases and 4 bases, there was a span of 10 bases. Germline lookup yields CDR1 SGHRS and CDR2 YFSETQ. The DNA of the CDR3 is TGCGCCAGCAGCTTGGGGACAGTGGGCACTGAAGCTTTCTTT. This encodes CASSLGTVGTEAFF.

The count of this clone is one. The CDR3 DNA reads as TGTGCCAGCAGCTTAAGTCCGGGGCGGAACACTGAAGCTTTCTTT. Protein product: CASSLSPGRNTEAFF. The V and J genes are TRBV7-2 and TRBJ1-1; D may be TRBD1 (5 bases). The length of the CDR3 is 15 residues. V was shortened by 2 bases and J by 1 base, with 11 bases between the two germline ends. The germline CDR1 and CDR2 sequences are SGHTA and FQGNSA. The complete variable domain, with remaining parts taken from reference TRBV7-2 and TRBJ1-1, reads GAGVSQSPSNKVTEKGKDVELRCDPISGHTALYWYRQSLGQGLEFLIYFQGNSAPDKSGLPSDRFSAERTGGSVSTLTIQRTQQEDSAVYLCASSLSPGRNTEAFFGQGTRLTVV.

The chain combines TRBV5-3 with TRBJ2-3; a possible D gene is TRBD2 (7 bases). TRBV5-3 is an ORF, and what it does is uncertain. Trimming removed 2 bases at V and 3 bases at J, with 13 bases between. The CDR3 is 15 residues long. CDR3 protein: CARSFGGQITDTQYF. The CDR3 nucleotides are TGTGCCAGAAGCTTCGGGGGGCAGATTACAGATACGCAGTATTTT.

This clone was detected only a few times. This chain's CDR3 is CSVKGQEGYEQYF. The DNA for the CDR3 is TGCAGCGTTAAGGGACAGGAAGGATACGAGCAGTACTTC. The chain joins TRBV29-1 to TRBJ2-7, with TRBD1 matching 8 bases. Germline trimming cut 5 bases from V and 4 bases from J; bases unmatched to any gene: 7. The V gene's germline CDR1 is SQVTM and CDR2 ANQGSEA. The CDR3 consists of 13 residues.

By share, this clone ranks as medium-sized. This chain connects TRBV11-1 to TRBJ2-2; D is uncertain. The CDR3 length is 14 residues. Trimming took 1 base from V and 5 from J, leaving 8 bases between them. CDR1 SGHAT and CDR2 FQDESV come from the germline V gene (reference sequence). The CDR3 nucleotides read TGTGCCAGCAGCTTAGTCGACAAAACCGGGGAGCTGTTTTTT. Amino acids: CASSLVDKTGELFF.